The sequence of this T cell receptor beta chain was determined in a study of T cell changes during pregnancy in multiple sclerosis. Here immunoSEQ multiplex PCR was the method, and the copy in TCRdb shows in-frame clones only, minus some. The data show tens of thousands of clones, with around 90% seen just once and more than 0.3% held by the top ten. The sample holds a few counts of this clone. The sequencing here drew on CD4+ T cells from peripheral blood mononuclear cells, taken in the third trimester of pregnancy. This clonotype was sampled from a female donor in good health, enrolled as a control in a pregnancy study.

The CDR3 bases are TGTGCCAGCATCTCCCCGGGCAGGGATAAGAATGGCTACACCTTC. This gives the protein CASISPGRDKNGYTF. This chain connects TRBV7-9 to TRBJ1-2, with a weak D call TRBD1 (5 bases). In germline, CDR1 is SEHNR, CDR2 FQNEAQ (reference sequence). The ends were cut back, 7 bases at V and 6 bases at J, with 21 bases in the middle. This CDR3 is built from 15 residues.